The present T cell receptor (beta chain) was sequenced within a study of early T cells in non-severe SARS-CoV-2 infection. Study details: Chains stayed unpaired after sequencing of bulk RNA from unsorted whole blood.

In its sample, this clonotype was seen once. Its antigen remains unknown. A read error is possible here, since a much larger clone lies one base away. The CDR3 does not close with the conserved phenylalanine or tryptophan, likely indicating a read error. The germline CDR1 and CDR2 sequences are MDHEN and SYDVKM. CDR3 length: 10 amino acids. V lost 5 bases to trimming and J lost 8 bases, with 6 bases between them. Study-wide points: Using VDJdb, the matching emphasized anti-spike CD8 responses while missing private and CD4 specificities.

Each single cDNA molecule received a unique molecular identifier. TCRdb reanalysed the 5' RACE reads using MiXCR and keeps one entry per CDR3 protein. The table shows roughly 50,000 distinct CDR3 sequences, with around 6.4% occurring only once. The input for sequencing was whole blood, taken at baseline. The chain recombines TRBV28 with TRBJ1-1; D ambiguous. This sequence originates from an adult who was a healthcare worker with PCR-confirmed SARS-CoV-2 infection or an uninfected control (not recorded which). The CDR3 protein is CASSTREAFV. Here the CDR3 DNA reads TGTGCCAGCAGTACCCGGGAAGCTTTCGTT.